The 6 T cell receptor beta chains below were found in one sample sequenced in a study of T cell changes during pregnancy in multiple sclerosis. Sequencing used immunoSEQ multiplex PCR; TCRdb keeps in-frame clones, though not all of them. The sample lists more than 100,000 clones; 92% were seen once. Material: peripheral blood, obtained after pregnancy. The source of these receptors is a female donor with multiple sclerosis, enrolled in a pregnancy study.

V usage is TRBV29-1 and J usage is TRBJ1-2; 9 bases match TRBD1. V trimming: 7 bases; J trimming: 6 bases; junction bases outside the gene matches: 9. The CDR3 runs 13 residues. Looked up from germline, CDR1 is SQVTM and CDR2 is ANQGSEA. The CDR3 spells CSGGTGIQDGYTF. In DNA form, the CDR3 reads TGCAGCGGGGGGACAGGGATTCAGGATGGCTACACCTTC.

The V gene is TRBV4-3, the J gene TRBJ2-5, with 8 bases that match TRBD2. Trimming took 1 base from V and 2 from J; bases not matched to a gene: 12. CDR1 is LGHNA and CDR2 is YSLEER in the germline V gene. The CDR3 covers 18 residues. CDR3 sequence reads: CASSQGVSSGGIQETQYF. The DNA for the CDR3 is TGCGCCAGCAGCCAAGGGGTCTCGAGCGGGGGAATACAAGAGACCCAGTACTTC.

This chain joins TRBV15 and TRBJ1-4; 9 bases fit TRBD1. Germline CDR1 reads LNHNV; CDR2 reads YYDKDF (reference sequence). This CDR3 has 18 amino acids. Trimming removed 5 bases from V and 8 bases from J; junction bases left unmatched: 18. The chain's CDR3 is CATSDTLRRGTGIEKLFF. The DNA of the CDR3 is TGTGCCACCAGCGATACCCTTCGGAGGGGGACAGGGATCGAAAAACTGTTTTTT. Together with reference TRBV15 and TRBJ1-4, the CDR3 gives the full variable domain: DAMVIQNPRYQVTQFGKPVTLSCSQTLNHNVMYWYQQKSSQAPKLLFHYYDKDFNNEADTPDNFQSRRPNTSFCFLDIRSPGLGDTAMYLCATSDTLRRGTGIEKLFFGSGTQLSVL.

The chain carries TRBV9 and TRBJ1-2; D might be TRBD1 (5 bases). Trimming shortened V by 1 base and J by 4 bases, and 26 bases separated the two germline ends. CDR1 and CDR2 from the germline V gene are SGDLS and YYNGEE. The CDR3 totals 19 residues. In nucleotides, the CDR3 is TGTGCCAGCAGCGTATTCTCCGGGACCCGGGGGGGTTTGGGCTATGGCTACACCTTC. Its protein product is CASSVFSGTRGGLGYGYTF.

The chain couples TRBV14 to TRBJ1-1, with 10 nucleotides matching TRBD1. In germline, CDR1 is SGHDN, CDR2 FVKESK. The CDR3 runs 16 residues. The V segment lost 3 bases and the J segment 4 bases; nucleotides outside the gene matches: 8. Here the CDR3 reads CASSHDRGRGVTEAFF. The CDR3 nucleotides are TGTGCCAGCAGCCACGACAGGGGGCGAGGGGTCACTGAAGCTTTCTTT.

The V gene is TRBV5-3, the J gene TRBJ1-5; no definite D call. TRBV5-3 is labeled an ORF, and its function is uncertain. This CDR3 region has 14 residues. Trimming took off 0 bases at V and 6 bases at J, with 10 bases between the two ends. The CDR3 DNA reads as TGTGCCAGAAGCTTGGACCGACTTTCTCAGCCCCAGCATTTT. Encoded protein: CARSLDRLSQPQHF.